One sample yielded the 13 T cell receptor beta chains listed below, sequenced in a study of response to subunit inactivated influenza vaccine. TCRdb passed the RT-PCR reads through MiXCR, listing each CDR3 protein once. The table has under 850,000 distinct CDR3 sequences, 15% to 20% seen once. The source was PBMCs from blood, collected approximately 5 days after vaccination. Receptors were obtained from a man in his fifties who received an inactivated influenza vaccine.

This clonotype was counted ten times or more. The rearrangement joins TRBV10-3 to TRBJ1-1, with D hard to call. The CDR3 sequence is 14 residues long. CDR1 is ENHRY, CDR2 SYGVKD, per germline. Trimming cost V 6 bases and J 4 bases, with 15 bases left between them. CDR3 sequence (DNA): TGTGCCATCAGCTCCAGGTCGGAGGGCACTGAAGCTTTCTTT. It encodes CAISSRSEGTEAFF.

This clonotype appeared a few times. The chain links TRBV5-6 to TRBJ2-7; D gene unclear. Between the trimmed V and J ends, which lost 0 bases and 2 bases, there was a span of 9 bases. Germline lookup yields CDR1 SGHDT and CDR2 YYEEEE. CDR3 size: 14 residues. The CDR3 protein is CASSLVVRAYEQYF. The CDR3 bases are TGTGCCAGCAGCTTGGTAGTCAGAGCCTACGAGCAGTACTTC.

There are many counts of this clonotype. The chain joins TRBV29-1 to TRBJ2-5; D unresolved. The CDR3 contains 10 residues. V shed 4 bases and J shed 5 bases, with 5 bases lying between them. Germline loops: CDR1 SQVTM, CDR2 ANQGSEA. CDR3 coding DNA: TGCAGCGTTGTAGGGGAGACCCAGTACTTC. The encoded protein is CSVVGETQYF.

This chain links TRBV7-9 with TRBJ2-1; D might be TRBD1 (6 bases). CDR1 SEHNR and CDR2 FQNEAQ come from the germline V gene (reference sequence). The length of the CDR3 is 17 residues. The V and J ends lost 5 bases and 0 bases respectively, with 17 bases between them. CDR3 DNA: TGTGCCAGCAGCCAACCGTACGGACAGAGCTCCTACAATGAGCAGTTCTTC. Translating it yields CASSQPYGQSSYNEQFF. Together with reference TRBV7-9 and TRBJ2-1, the CDR3 gives the full variable domain: DTGVSQNPRHKITKRGQNVTFRCDPISEHNRLYWYRQTLGQGPEFLTYFQNEAQLEKSRLLSDRFSAERPKGSFSTLEIQRTEQGDSAMYLCASSQPYGQSSYNEQFFGPGTRLTVL.

This clonotype has a handful of counts. The V and J genes are TRBV9 and TRBJ2-7; no reliable D call. This CDR3 spans 14 amino acids. V lost 0 bases and J 1 base, leaving 8 bases between the germline ends. Germline CDR1 and CDR2: SGDLS and YYNGEE. The CDR3 loop reads CASSVDPMSYEQYF. In nucleotides, the CDR3 is TGTGCCAGCAGCGTAGACCCTATGTCCTACGAGCAGTACTTC.

The chain links TRBV3-1 to TRBJ2-7; 7 bases match TRBD2. The germline gives CDR1 LGHDT, CDR2 YNNKEL (reference sequence). V shed 0 bases and J 4 bases; nucleotides not matched to a gene: 6. There are 15 residues in the CDR3. DNA for the CDR3: TGTGCCAGCAGCCAAGAAGGTCTAGCGGTGTACGAGCAGTACTTC. The encoded protein is CASSQEGLAVYEQYF.

V is TRBV7-8 and J is TRBJ2-3; 7 bases align to TRBD2. Germline V gene sequence: CDR1 SGHVS, CDR2 FQNEAQ. J gave up 0 bases and V 4 bases, and 10 bases lay outside the gene matches. The CDR3 runs to 17 residues. The CDR3 sequence is CASSSPRRGESTDTQYF. CDR3 DNA sequence: TGTGCCAGCAGCTCACCCCGCCGGGGGGAAAGCACAGATACGCAGTATTTT. The whole variable domain, filled in from reference TRBV7-8 and TRBJ2-3, reads GAGVSQSPRYKVAKRGQDVALRCDPISGHVSLFWYQQALGQGPEFLTYFQNEAQLDKSGLPSDRFFAERPEGSVSTLKIQRTQQEDSAVYLCASSSPRRGESTDTQYFGPGTRLTVL.

The sample holds many counts of this clonotype. This rearrangement joins TRBV29-1 to TRBJ1-3; D is unclear. V was trimmed by 7 bases and J by 0 bases, leaving 7 bases between them. The CDR3 sequence is 12 residues long. Germline V gene sequence: CDR1 SQVTM, CDR2 ANQGSEA. CDR3 DNA sequence: TGCAGCGCAAGCCTCTCTGGAAACACCATATATTTT. Translated, it gives CSASLSGNTIYF.

The gene calls are TRBV2 and TRBJ1-2, with TRBD1 matching over 7 bases. V lost 3 bases and J lost 8; bases outside the gene matches: 6. The CDR3 sequence is 13 residues long. Germline V lookup: CDR1 SNHLY, CDR2 FYNNEI. CDR3 sequence: CASSEGGGDGYTF. The DNA of the CDR3 is TGTGCCAGCAGTGAGGGAGGGGGCGACGGCTACACCTTC. The full variable domain, rest sourced from reference TRBV2 and TRBJ1-2, is EPEVTQTPSHQVTQMGQEVILRCVPISNHLYFYWYRQILGQKVEFLVSFYNNEISEKSEIFDDQFSVERPDGSNFTLKIRSTKLEDSAMYFCASSEGGGDGYTFGSGTRLTVV.

This clonotype was seen just once. This could be a read error, since a much larger clone is one nucleotide away. V usage is TRBV12-3 or TRBV12-4 and J usage is TRBJ2-1; 7 nucleotides agree with TRBD2. CDR3 length: 13 amino acids. This CDR3 is CVSSPSGRNEQFF. CDR3 in DNA: TGTGTCAGCAGTCCCTCCGGGAGGAATGAGCAGTTCTTC.

This clonotype was seen more than once but under ten times. J is TRBJ2-2 and V is TRBV25-1; 11 nucleotides agree with TRBD1. Germline V gene lookup returns CDR1 MGHDK and CDR2 SYGVNS. Germline trimming cut 7 bases from V and 7 bases from J; bases unmatched to any gene: 5. The CDR3 totals 14 residues. The CDR3 reads CASTRTGGLGELFF. The CDR3 DNA reads as TGTGCCAGCACTCGGACAGGGGGCCTCGGGGAGCTGTTTTTT.

In its sample, this clonotype was seen a few times. This chain joins TRBV20-1 and TRBJ2-3; 9 nucleotides agree with TRBD1. This CDR3 spans 13 amino acids. V shed 7 bases and J 3 bases; nucleotides not matched to a gene: 5. Germline assignment: CDR1 DFQATT and CDR2 SNEGSKA (reference sequence). CDR3 sequence reads: CSVGGTGTDTQYF. CDR3 in DNA: TGCAGTGTTGGCGGGACAGGGACAGATACGCAGTATTTT.

The chain couples TRBV9 to TRBJ2-1; D gene unclear. The V gene lost 0 bases and the J gene lost 4 bases, with 8 bases spanning the gap. From germline, CDR1 is SGDLS and CDR2 YYNGEE. This CDR3 has 14 residues. CDR3 in amino acids: CASSVEVSYNEQFF. CDR3 bases: TGTGCCAGCAGCGTAGAGGTCAGTTACAATGAGCAGTTCTTC. Based on the CDR3 plus reference TRBV9 and TRBJ2-1, the full variable domain is DSGVTQTPKHLITATGQRVTLRCSPRSGDLSVYWYQQSLDQGLQFLIQYYNGEERAKGNILERFSAQQFPDLHSELNLSSLELGDSALYFCASSVEVSYNEQFFGPGTRLTVL.